These T cell receptor beta chains were read from a single sample in a study of control samples from healthy donors and cancer patients. Measured with immunoSEQ multiplex PCR; TCRdb has only the in-frame clones, and not every one. The profile shows around 180,000 clones, around nine tenths of them singletons. The sequencing sample was made of blood. Receptors originate from a woman in her 30s in good health. The CDR3 runs from the conserved cysteine through the conserved F or W. The order of the fields is clone size, V gene, J gene, D gene, CDR3 protein, CDR3 DNA. The D gene is left open where the match is weak. The size field is filled for only some rows; it gives once, few, many or a size class.

>.|TRBV19|TRBJ1-5|TRBD1
CASSIGTGYDNQPQHF
TGTGCCAGTAGTATAGGGACAGGGTATGACAATCAGCCCCAGCATTTT
>.|TRBV2|TRBJ2-1|.
CASSNTASDYIYNEQFF
TGTGCCAGCAGTAACACGGCCTCGGACTACATCTACAATGAGCAGTTCTTC
>.|TRBV7-9|TRBJ2-1|TRBD2
CASSPGTSGRWSYNEQFF
TGTGCCAGCAGCCCTGGGACTAGCGGGAGATGGTCCTACAATGAGCAGTTCTTC
>.|TRBV5-3|TRBJ1-5|TRBD1
CARSLKQGPSPCSNQPQHF
TGTGCCAGAAGCTTAAAACAGGGGCCGTCCCCGTGTAGCAATCAGCCCCAGCATTTT
>many|TRBV4-1|TRBJ1-1|.
CASSPFSGQNTEAFF
TGCGCCAGCAGCCCCTTCTCCGGACAGAACACTGAAGCTTTCTTT
>.|TRBV30|TRBJ1-2|.
CAWSDAFDSDGYTF
TGTGCCTGGAGTGATGCTTTTGATTCCGATGGCTACACCTTC
>.|TRBV2|TRBJ1-1|.
CASSVLWGEAFF
TGTGCCAGCAGCGTCCTGTGGGGGGAAGCTTTCTTT
>.|TRBV2|TRBJ2-3|TRBD2
CASSKGLAHTDTQYF
TGTGCCAGCAGTAAGGGACTAGCGCACACAGATACGCAGTATTTT
>.|TRBV19|TRBJ1-5|.
CASREGATGNQPQHF
TGTGCCAGTAGAGAAGGTGCGACGGGCAATCAGCCCCAGCATTTT
>.|TRBV28|TRBJ1-5|.
CASSFLMSHSNQPQHF
TGTGCCAGCAGTTTCCTCATGTCCCATAGCAATCAGCCCCAGCATTTT
>few|TRBV7-2|TRBJ1-2|.
CASSLLRRGYGYTF
TGTGCCAGCAGCTTACTGCGCAGGGGCTATGGCTACACCTTC
>.|TRBV9|TRBJ2-4|.
CASSPSGTPRNIQYF
TGTGCCAGCAGCCCTTCGGGGACCCCGAGGAACATTCAGTACTTC
>.|TRBV27|TRBJ1-1|TRBD1
CASSLTGWINTEAFF
TGTGCCAGCAGTTTGACAGGGTGGATCAACACTGAAGCTTTCTTT
>.|TRBV5-6|TRBJ2-5|TRBD2
CASKTSGSMETQYF
TGTGCCAGCAAAACTAGCGGGAGTATGGAGACCCAGTACTTC
>once|TRBV3-1/TRBV3-2|TRBJ1-4|TRBD1
CASSQERTGGRGKLFF
TGTGCCAGCAGCCAAGAGAGGACAGGGGGTAGGGGAAAACTGTTTTTT
>.|TRBV15|TRBJ2-5|.
CATSRDGSQGAQYF
TGTGCCACCAGCAGAGACGGGTCCCAAGGGGCCCAGTACTTC
>.|TRBV5-1|TRBJ1-6|TRBD1
CASSLDTGGGSPLHF
TGCGCCAGCAGCCTCGACACAGGGGGCGGATCACCCCTCCACTTT
>.|TRBV6-5|TRBJ2-2|.
CASSYLNTGELFF
TGTGCCAGCAGTTACCTCAACACCGGGGAGCTGTTTTTT
>.|TRBV6-5|TRBJ2-5|TRBD1
CASTEGGLRETQYF
TGTGCCAGCACCGAAGGGGGCTTGAGGGAGACCCAGTACTTC
>.|TRBV27|TRBJ2-2|.
CASSSSSTGELFF
TGTGCCAGCAGTTCTTCTAGTACCGGGGAGCTGTTTTTT
>once|TRBV10-2|TRBJ1-4|TRBD1
CASSEVQGAEKLFF
TGCGCCAGCAGTGAGGTACAGGGGGCCGAAAAACTGTTTTTT
>.|TRBV7-9|TRBJ2-3|.
CASSLKWESSTDTQYF
TGTGCCAGCAGCCTCAAATGGGAATCTAGCACAGATACGCAGTATTTT
>.|TRBV13|TRBJ2-2|TRBD1
CASSSGQGTNTGELFF
TGTGCCAGCAGCTCGGGACAGGGTACAAACACCGGGGAGCTGTTTTTT
>.|TRBV9|TRBJ1-3|.
CASSETSRAGGNTIYF
TGTGCCAGCAGCGAGACCTCTAGAGCGGGTGGAAACACCATATATTTT
>.|TRBV19|TRBJ1-2|.
CASRKLGGLHGYTF
TGTGCCAGTAGAAAGTTAGGAGGCCTCCATGGCTACACCTTC
>.|TRBV4-1|TRBJ2-6|.
CASSPSLGANVLTF
TGCGCCAGCAGCCCCTCCCTCGGGGCCAACGTCCTGACTTTC
>.|TRBV7-8|TRBJ1-5|TRBD1
CASSYDRGNQPQHF
TGTGCCAGCAGCTATGACAGGGGCAATCAGCCCCAGCATTTT
>.|TRBV12-3/TRBV12-4|TRBJ2-2|TRBD1
CASNEGQTGELFF
TGTGCCAGCAACGAGGGACAGACAGGGGAGCTGTTTTTT
>.|TRBV12-3/TRBV12-4|TRBJ1-1|.
CASSLPGLEAFF
TGTGCCAGCAGTTTACCGGGTCTTGAAGCTTTCTTT
>.|TRBV3-1/TRBV3-2|TRBJ1-2|.
CASSQYFGYTF
TGTGCCAGCAGCCAGTACTTTGGCTACACCTTC
>.|TRBV3-1/TRBV3-2|TRBJ2-7|TRBD2
CASSQDWLAGGRFYEQYF
TGTGCCAGCAGCCAAGATTGGCTAGCGGGAGGCCGATTCTACGAGCAGTACTTC
>.|TRBV11-2|TRBJ1-4|.
CASSLVGIPSEKLFF
TGTGCCAGCAGCTTAGTGGGTATTCCGAGCGAAAAACTGTTTTTT
>.|TRBV20-1|TRBJ1-2|.
CSASEYGYTF
TGCAGTGCTTCCGAGTATGGCTACACCTTC
>.|TRBV15|TRBJ2-7|.
CATSRGWGYEQYF
TGTGCCACCAGCAGAGGGTGGGGGTACGAGCAGTACTTC
>.|TRBV6-5|TRBJ2-2|.
CASRIQGDTGELFF
TGTGCCAGCAGAATACAGGGAGACACCGGGGAGCTGTTTTTT
>.|TRBV5-1|TRBJ1-4|.
CASSPNYAGEKLFF
TGCGCCAGCAGCCCGAACTATGCTGGTGAAAAACTGTTTTTT
>.|TRBV24-1|TRBJ2-1|TRBD2
CATSGLAGGPTYNEQFF
TGTGCCACCAGTGGATTAGCGGGAGGACCGACCTACAATGAGCAGTTCTTC
>.|TRBV12-3/TRBV12-4|TRBJ1-2|.
CASSLRRGLGYTF
TGTGCCAGCAGTTTGAGGAGGGGACTTGGCTACACCTTC
>.|TRBV6-1|TRBJ1-2|.
CASSESRAYGYTF
TGTGCCAGCAGTGAGTCCCGGGCCTATGGCTACACCTTC
>.|TRBV19|TRBJ2-7|.
CARTSGGQKNYEQYF
TGTGCCAGAACCAGTGGGGGACAAAAAAACTACGAGCAGTACTTC
>once|TRBV10-3|TRBJ1-1|TRBD1
CAVTGDRDTEAFF
TGTGCCGTCACCGGGGACAGGGACACTGAAGCTTTCTTT
>.|TRBV9|TRBJ2-2|TRBD2
CASSRGAGELFF
TGTGCCAGCAGCCGGGGGGCCGGGGAGCTGTTTTTT
>.|TRBV5-6|TRBJ2-1|.
CASTWGSGGEQFF
TGTGCCAGCACGTGGGGTTCCGGAGGTGAGCAGTTCTTC
>.|TRBV30|TRBJ1-6|.
CAWNVAREDSPLHF
TGTGCCTGGAACGTTGCCAGGGAGGATTCACCCCTCCACTTT
>.|TRBV7-6|TRBJ2-1|.
CASSLGGGGVNEQFF
TGTGCCAGCAGCTTAGGGGGCGGTGGGGTCAATGAGCAGTTCTTC
>.|TRBV21-1|TRBJ2-5|.
CASSPPGGGGGRCLGETQYF
TGTGCCAGCAGCCCACCCGGGGGTGGCGGGGGCAGATGTTTGGGAGAGACCCAGTACTTC
>.|TRBV4-1|TRBJ1-1|.
CASSHPGDTEAFF
TGCGCCAGCAGCCATCCCGGGGACACTGAAGCTTTCTTT
>.|TRBV24-1|TRBJ1-5|TRBD1
CATSDSRGGIQPQHF
TGTGCCACCAGTGATTCCAGGGGGGGGATCCAGCCCCAGCATTTT
>once|TRBV19|TRBJ1-2|.
CASSIGTGADGYTF
TGTGCCAGTAGTATTGGCACAGGCGCGGATGGCTACACCTTC
>once|TRBV7-8|TRBJ2-2|TRBD2
CASSHGTSGANTGELFF
TGTGCCAGCAGCCACGGGACTAGCGGGGCAAACACCGGGGAGCTGTTTTTT
>once|TRBV5-1|TRBJ2-3|.
CASRSLSADTQYF
TGCGCCAGCAGGAGTTTGTCTGCAGATACGCAGTATTTT
>.|TRBV2|TRBJ1-4|.
CASSGVAGVISTNEKLFF
TGTGCCAGCAGTGGTGTCGCAGGGGTAATTTCAACTAATGAAAAACTGTTTTTT